These 28 T cell receptor beta chains share one sample of origin, sequenced in a study of shared clonotypes between healthy human individuals. Only in-frame clones appear in the TCRdb table, and some are missing; sequencing was by immunoSEQ multiplex PCR. The sample carries a few million clones, under 97% recorded once. What was sequenced was naive CD4+ T cells sorted from blood. Subset denoted: CD45RA+ positively selected. These receptors originate from a man aged 18 to 35 in good health.

The count of this clone is one. This chain joins TRBV4-3 and TRBJ1-3; D not certain. CDR3 length equals 16 residues. Germline V gene lookup returns CDR1 LGHNA and CDR2 YSLEER. With 1 base removed from V and 0 bases from J, the gap between germline ends came to 10 bases. CDR3 DNA: TGCGCCAGCAGCCAAGTCTTTCAGGCCTCTGGAAACACCATATATTTT. Translation gives CASSQVFQASGNTIYF.

This clone was observed once. V usage is TRBV4-1 and J usage is TRBJ1-1; possibly TRBD1 for D (6 bases). Germline CDR1 reads MGHRA; CDR2 reads YSYEKL. Trimming removed 4 bases from V and 0 bases from J, with 12 bases in between. The CDR3 length is 15 residues. CDR3 sequence reads: CASSRLQGVNTEAFF. CDR3 DNA sequence: TGCGCCAGCAGCCGACTACAGGGAGTGAACACTGAAGCTTTCTTT.

The chain combines TRBV5-1 with TRBJ1-1; perhaps TRBD1 as D (6 bases). This CDR3 contains 15 residues. Germline CDR1 SGHRS, CDR2 YFSETQ. V was pared by 4 bases and J by 2 bases, with 15 bases between. The CDR3 DNA sequence: TGCGCCAGCAGCGTCCGGGACATTTCCAACACTGAAGCTTTCTTT. This codes for CASSVRDISNTEAFF.

The chain links TRBV28 to TRBJ1-2; 11 positions agree with TRBD1. The CDR3 loop spans 15 amino acids. J was trimmed by 10 bases and V by 7 bases; bases with no gene match: 14. The V gene's germline CDR1 is MDHEN and CDR2 SYDVKM. The CDR3: CASIPWGRGQGVYTF. In DNA, the CDR3 is TGTGCCAGCATCCCTTGGGGAAGGGGACAGGGGGTCTACACCTTC.

A few counts support this clone. This sequence joins TRBV4-1 and TRBJ2-2; 9 bases fit TRBD2. J was trimmed by 8 bases and V by 1 base; bases with no gene match: 8. The CDR3 runs 16 residues. Germline loops: CDR1 MGHRA, CDR2 YSYEKL. CDR3 bases: TGCGCCAGCAGCCAAGGGTTTAGCGGGAGACCTGGGGAGCTGTTTTTT. Protein product: CASSQGFSGRPGELFF.

The sample holds one count of this clone. This rearrangement joins TRBV28 to TRBJ2-1; D call uncertain. This CDR3 contains 13 residues. The V end lost 6 bases, the J end lost 9 bases, and 15 bases lay between the germline ends. Germline CDR1 and CDR2: MDHEN and SYDVKM. The CDR3 loop is CASRTPVAAEQFF. The CDR3 region has the DNA TGTGCCAGCAGGACCCCGGTCGCGGCTGAGCAGTTCTTC.

The rearrangement links TRBV27 to TRBJ2-5; 7 bases align to TRBD1. There are 15 residues in the CDR3. The germline CDR1 and CDR2 sequences are MNHEY and SMNVEV (reference sequence). V shed 5 bases and J 3 bases; nucleotides not matched to a gene: 9. The CDR3 nucleotides are TGTGCCAGCAGTCTCACCCCGGGACAGAAAGAGACCCAGTACTTC. This sequence encodes CASSLTPGQKETQYF.

The chain combines TRBV19 with TRBJ2-7, with 8 bases identical to TRBD2. V lost 1 base and J lost 6; bases outside the gene matches: 8. In germline, CDR1 is LNHDA, CDR2 SQIVND (reference sequence). The CDR3 contains 15 residues. The CDR3 sequence: CASSIASGSRGEQYF. The CDR3, as DNA: TGTGCCAGTAGTATAGCAAGCGGGAGTAGAGGCGAGCAGTACTTC.

The CDR3 DNA reads as TGTGCCAGCAGCTTAGAGCGAGGTAGCGGGACCACAGATACGCAGTATTTT. Encoded protein: CASSLERGSGTTDTQYF. The chain joins TRBV7-4 to TRBJ2-3; the match to TRBD2 covers 8 bases. The germline V gene encodes CDR1 SGHVT and CDR2 SQSDAQ. V shed 1 base and J 2 bases; nucleotides not matched to a gene: 8. The CDR3 contains 17 residues.

The chain uses TRBV5-4 and TRBJ2-7, with TRBD1 matching 10 bases. The V segment lost 0 bases and the J segment 5 bases; nucleotides outside the gene matches: 5. This CDR3 contains 15 residues. CDR1 SGHNT and CDR2 YYREEE come from the germline V gene (reference sequence). The CDR3 here is CASSLVGQGLHEQYF. In DNA form, the CDR3 reads TGTGCCAGCAGCTTGGTGGGACAGGGGCTCCACGAGCAGTACTTC.

This sequence joins TRBV30 and TRBJ1-1; D unclear. The germline V gene has CDR1 GTSNPN and CDR2 SVGIG (reference sequence). This CDR3 contains 13 residues. V was clipped by 5 bases and J by 1 base, with 11 bases between them. Written as DNA, the CDR3 is TGTGCCTGGTATCGATCAACGAACACTGAAGCTTTCTTT. As protein: CAWYRSTNTEAFF.

This clone occurred once. The chain has TRBV6-1 and TRBJ2-5; 12 bases match TRBD2. The CDR3 length is 14 residues. Germline V lookup: CDR1 MNHNS, CDR2 SASEGT. Trimming cost V 8 bases and J 5 bases; bases outside gene matches: 6. The CDR3 sequence: CASPSGGADETQYF. In nucleotides, the CDR3 is TGTGCCAGCCCTAGCGGGGGGGCTGATGAGACCCAGTACTTC.

As regards this clone: Distinct nucleotide sequences in the sample also encode this CDR3. This CDR3 reads CASSPSQGTEAFF. The CDR3 bases are TGTGCCAGCTCACCAAGTCAGGGCACTGAAGCTTTCTTT. The rearrangement joins TRBV18 to TRBJ1-1; D may be TRBD1 (5 bases). The CDR3 runs to 13 residues. Germline CDR1 and CDR2: KGHSH and LQKENI. The V and J ends lost 2 bases and 4 bases respectively, with 8 bases between them.

The chain recombines TRBV10-3 with TRBJ2-1; 11 bases match TRBD2. V lost 6 bases to trimming and J lost 8 bases; unmatched junction nucleotides: 3. The germline V gene has CDR1 ENHRY and CDR2 SYGVKD. The CDR3 runs 13 residues. The CDR3, as DNA: TGTGCCATCAGGACTAGCGGGACGCATGAGCAGTTCTTC. This gives the protein CAIRTSGTHEQFF.

This clone appeared a few times. The chain joins TRBV19 to TRBJ1-6; TRBD1 aligns across 10 bases. The V and J ends lost 5 bases and 9 bases, in that order; junction bases with no gene match: 7. The CDR3 totals 15 residues. The germline gives CDR1 LNHDA, CDR2 SQIVND (reference sequence). Here the CDR3 reads CASSAGTGVISPLHF. CDR3 bases: TGTGCCAGTAGTGCCGGGACAGGGGTTATTTCACCCCTCCACTTT.

The V call is TRBV4-1, the J call TRBJ2-1; D gene uncertain. V lost 1 base and J lost 7, with 20 bases in between. Germline CDR1 is MGHRA and CDR2 is YSYEKL. This CDR3 is built from 17 residues. Here the CDR3 DNA reads TGCGCCAGCAGCCAAGGGGTCCTGGGATTGCTCAGGAATGAGCAGTTCTTC. Translating gives CASSQGVLGLLRNEQFF.

J is TRBJ2-3 and V is TRBV4-3, with a possible D match to TRBD2 (7 bases). The CDR3 is 16 residues long. The ends were cut back, 1 base at V and 5 bases at J, with 16 bases in the middle. The V gene's germline CDR1 is LGHNA and CDR2 YSLEER. CDR3 region: CASSQVRGADGDTQYF. The CDR3 DNA sequence: TGCGCCAGCAGCCAAGTTCGGGGGGCTGATGGAGATACGCAGTATTTT.

The rearrangement uses TRBV5-4 and TRBJ2-5, with D perhaps TRBD1 (5 bases). Trimming removed 2 bases from V and 5 bases from J, with 10 bases in between. CDR1 and CDR2 from the germline V gene are SGHNT and YYREEE (reference sequence). The CDR3 is 13 residues long. The CDR3 protein is CASSFRQSETQYF. The DNA for the CDR3 is TGTGCCAGCAGCTTCAGACAGAGCGAGACCCAGTACTTC.

This rearrangement joins TRBV18 to TRBJ1-1; D ambiguous. This CDR3 region has 16 residues. Germline CDR1 KGHSH, CDR2 LQKENI. Trimming shortened V by 2 bases and J by 3 bases, and 16 bases separated the two germline ends. Written as DNA, the CDR3 is TGTGCCAGCTCACCATCGATCCCCCACAGAGACACTGAAGCTTTCTTT. As protein: CASSPSIPHRDTEAFF.

The chain employs TRBV4-3 and TRBJ1-2; D remains unclear. The V and J ends lost 0 bases and 4 bases respectively, with 9 bases between them. The CDR3 runs to 14 residues. The germline gives CDR1 LGHNA, CDR2 YSLEER. The CDR3 coding sequence is TGCGCCAGCAGCCAAGACCCGGCGGGCTATGGCTACACCTTC. This encodes CASSQDPAGYGYTF.

The chain combines TRBV6-1 with TRBJ2-7, with TRBD1 identical over 8 bases. J gave up 3 bases and V 6 bases, and 10 bases lay outside the gene matches. Germline V gene data show CDR1 as MNHNS and CDR2 as SASEGT. The CDR3 totals 15 residues. CDR3 loop: CASRFITGTGYEQYF. The CDR3 coding sequence is TGTGCCAGCAGATTCATTACCGGGACAGGCTACGAGCAGTACTTC.

The CDR3 here is CASSRTGPLRNTEAFF. The CDR3 bases are TGTGCCAGCAGTAGAACAGGGCCTCTGAGGAACACTGAAGCTTTCTTT. The chain uses TRBV14 and TRBJ1-1; TRBD1 is a possible D gene (6 bases). This CDR3 contains 16 residues. In germline, CDR1 is SGHDN, CDR2 FVKESK. The V end lost 6 bases, the J end lost 1 base, and 18 bases lay between the germline ends.

The chain couples TRBV7-9 to TRBJ2-3; 8 nucleotides line up with TRBD1. The germline V gene has CDR1 SEHNR and CDR2 FQNEAQ (reference sequence). Trimming cost V 5 bases and J 1 base; bases outside gene matches: 5. The CDR3 sequence is 15 residues long. CDR3 DNA sequence: TGTGCCAGCAGCCAAAACAGGGGGGGCACAGATACGCAGTATTTT. This sequence encodes CASSQNRGGTDTQYF. Complete variable domain (other parts from reference TRBV7-9 and TRBJ2-3): DTGVSQNPRHKITKRGQNVTFRCDPISEHNRLYWYRQTLGQGPEFLTYFQNEAQLEKSRLLSDRFSAERPKGSFSTLEIQRTEQGDSAMYLCASSQNRGGTDTQYFGPGTRLTVL.

This clone was counted between two and nine times. The chain couples TRBV7-9 to TRBJ2-5, with 10 bases fitting TRBD1. Germline V gene data show CDR1 as SEHNR and CDR2 as FQNEAQ (reference sequence). J gave up 5 bases and V 5 bases, and 5 bases lay outside the gene matches. This CDR3 contains 14 residues. The DNA for the CDR3 is TGTGCCAGCAGCCAAGGACAGGGGGTGGAGACCCAGTACTTC. As protein: CASSQGQGVETQYF.

The chain combines TRBV10-3 with TRBJ1-6; D gene ambiguous. From germline, CDR1 is ENHRY and CDR2 SYGVKD. The CDR3 totals 15 residues. V shed 3 bases and J shed 5 bases, with 11 bases lying between them. CDR3 sequence (DNA): TGTGCCATCAGTGATGGGCGGGAAAATAATTCACCCCTCCACTTT. This translates into CAISDGRENNSPLHF.

The genes are TRBV19 and TRBJ1-2; TRBD1 might be the D (5 bases). Deletions cut 4 bases from V and 0 bases from J, with 6 bases between. The length of the CDR3 is 13 residues. CDR1 LNHDA and CDR2 SQIVND come from the germline V gene (reference sequence). CDR3 protein: CASSTGPNYGYTF. CDR3 coding DNA: TGTGCCAGTAGTACAGGGCCTAACTATGGCTACACCTTC.

This rearrangement joins TRBV9 to TRBJ2-3; the match to TRBD2 covers 13 bases. V lost 4 bases, J lost 4 bases, and 15 bases stayed unmatched. The CDR3 is made up of 19 amino acids. CDR1 SGDLS and CDR2 YYNGEE come from the germline V gene. As DNA, the CDR3 is TGTGCCAGCAGCTTCGACCCGGGACTAGCGGGGCCAGGCGCAGATACGCAGTATTTT. Its protein product is CASSFDPGLAGPGADTQYF.

J is TRBJ2-5 and V is TRBV6-1; 10 bases are shared with TRBD1. The CDR3 runs to 13 residues. Germline assignment: CDR1 MNHNS and CDR2 SASEGT. The J segment lost 2 bases and the V segment lost 10 bases, leaving 4 bases of the junction unmatched. The CDR3 DNA reads as TGTGCCACCGCGGGACAGGGGCAAGAGACCCAGTACTTC. This translates into CATAGQGQETQYF.